The following is a TCR beta chain sequence with its context. Antigen specificity is unknown. The source of the sample is a study of T cell repertoires in cytomegalovirus infection. Background on the study: Both CMV infection and a matching HLA type were indicated by public TCR beta signatures. Whole-study findings and limits: Carriers of CMV and the relevant HLA type were discriminated by public TCR beta frequency.

Germline CDR1 MNHEY, CDR2 SVGAGI. The CDR3 totals 14 residues. Trimming took off 8 bases at V and 4 bases at J, with 16 bases between the two ends. TCRdb itself ran the reads through MiXCR, one entry per CDR3 protein. The sample yields 20,000 to 30,000 distinct CDR3 sequences, about 23% seen once. The V gene is TRBV6-5, the J gene TRBJ2-3, with a possible D match to TRBD1 (5 bases). The clonotype comes from a human donor in good health (CMV status not recorded). Some clones in this sample may be carry-over from other donors' samples. Sequenced here: CD8+ T cells from cultured PBMCs, sampled from culture after CMV antigen stimulation. The CDR3 loop is CASSNWGSSDTQYF. In DNA form, the CDR3 reads TGTGCCAGCTCGAATTGGGGCTCCTCAGATACGCAGTATTTT.